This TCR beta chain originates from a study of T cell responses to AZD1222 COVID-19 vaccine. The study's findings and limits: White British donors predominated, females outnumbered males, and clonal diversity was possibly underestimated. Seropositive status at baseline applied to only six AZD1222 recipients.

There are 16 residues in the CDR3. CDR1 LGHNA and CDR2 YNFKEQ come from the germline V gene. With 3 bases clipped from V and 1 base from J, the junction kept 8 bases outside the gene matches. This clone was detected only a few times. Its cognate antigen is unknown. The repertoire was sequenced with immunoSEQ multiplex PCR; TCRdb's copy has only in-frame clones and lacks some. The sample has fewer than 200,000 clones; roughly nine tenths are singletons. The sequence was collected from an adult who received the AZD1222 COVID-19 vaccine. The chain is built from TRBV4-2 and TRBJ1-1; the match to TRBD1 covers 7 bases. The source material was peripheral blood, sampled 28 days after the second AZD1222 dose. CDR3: CASSQEPGTENTEAFF. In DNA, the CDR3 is TGTGCCAGCAGCCAGGAGCCCGGGACAGAGAACACTGAAGCTTTCTTT.